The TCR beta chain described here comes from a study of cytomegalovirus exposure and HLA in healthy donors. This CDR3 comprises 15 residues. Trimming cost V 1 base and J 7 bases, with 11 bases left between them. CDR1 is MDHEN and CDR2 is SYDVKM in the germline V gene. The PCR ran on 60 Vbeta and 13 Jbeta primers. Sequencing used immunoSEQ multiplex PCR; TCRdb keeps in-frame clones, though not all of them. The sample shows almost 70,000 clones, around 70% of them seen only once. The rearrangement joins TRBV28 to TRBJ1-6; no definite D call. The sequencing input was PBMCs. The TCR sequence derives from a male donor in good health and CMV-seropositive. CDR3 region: CASSLSSGRNSPLHF. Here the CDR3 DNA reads TGTGCCAGCAGTTTATCATCCGGGAGGAATTCACCCCTCCACTTT. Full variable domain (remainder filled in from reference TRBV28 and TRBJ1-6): DVKVTQSSRYLVKRTGEKVFLECVQDMDHENMFWYRQDPGLGLRLIYFSYDVKMKEKGDIPEGYSVSREKKERFSLILESASTNQTSMYLCASSLSSGRNSPLHFGNGTRLTVT.